This entry lists 2 T cell receptor beta chains sequenced from one sample in a study of T cell repertoires in cytomegalovirus infection (dated by TCRdb to about 2019). For sequencing, an Illumina HiSeq 1500 was employed. TCRdb took the public reads, trimmed them with fastp at Q25, ran MiXCR for clone calling and kept in-frame beta chains. Here each entry gathers all rows of one CDR3 protein and keeps the most common genes and DNA. The table for this sample lists 200,000 or so distinct CDR3 sequences; roughly 30% of them were counted only once. In total, the top ten clones hold roughly 32% of the sample. The sequenced sample consisted of PBMCs. The source is a human donor in good health (CMV status not recorded). Some clones in this sample may be carry-over from other donors' samples.

In its sample, this clonotype was seen a few times. V gene TRBV29-1 combines with J gene TRBJ1-1, with D perhaps TRBD1 (5 bases). V dropped 0 bases and J dropped 7 bases, with 12 bases sitting between them. The CDR3 totals 13 residues. Germline CDR1 and CDR2: SQVTM and ANQGSEA. CDR3 sequence reads: CSVEEVGVNEAFF. CDR3 nucleotide sequence: TGCAGCGTTGAAGAAGTAGGGGTAAATGAAGCTTTCTTT.

This clonotype was observed a few times. CDR3 DNA sequence: TGTGCCAGCAGTTACTTGGGCGGGGAGCTGTTTTTT. It specifies CASSYLGGELFF. The genes are TRBV6-2 or TRBV6-3 and TRBJ2-2; D ambiguous. Trimming shortened V by 1 base and J by 7 bases, and 4 bases separated the two germline ends. The CDR3 contains 12 residues. Germline CDR1 is MNHEY and CDR2 is SVGEGT.